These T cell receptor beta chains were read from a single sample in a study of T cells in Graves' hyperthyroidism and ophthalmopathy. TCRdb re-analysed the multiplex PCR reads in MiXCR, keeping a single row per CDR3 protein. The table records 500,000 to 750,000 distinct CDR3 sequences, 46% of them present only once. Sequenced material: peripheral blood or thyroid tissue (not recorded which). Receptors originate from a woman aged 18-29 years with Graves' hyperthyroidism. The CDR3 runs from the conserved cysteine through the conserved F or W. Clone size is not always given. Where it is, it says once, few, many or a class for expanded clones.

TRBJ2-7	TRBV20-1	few	CSARDRGPAYEQYF
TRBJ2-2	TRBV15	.	CATSPTSGSGTGELFF
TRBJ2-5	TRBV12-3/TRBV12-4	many	CASSYYGRDRQTQYF
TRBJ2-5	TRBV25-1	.	CASSAREPYRDPETQYF
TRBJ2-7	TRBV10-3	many	CAISGQGEREQYF
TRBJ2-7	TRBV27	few	CASSLTASTSGSYF
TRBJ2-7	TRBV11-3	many	CASSLVRSGSYEQYF
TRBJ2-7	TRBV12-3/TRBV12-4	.	CASRRTGTGEQYF
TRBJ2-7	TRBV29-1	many	CSAGTDYEQYF
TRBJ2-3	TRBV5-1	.	CASSLVRGGDTQYF
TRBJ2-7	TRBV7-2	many	CASSASGRDMTYEQYF
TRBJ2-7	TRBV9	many	CASSSGVTYEQYF
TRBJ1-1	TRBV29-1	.	CSVGGTGGWEAFF
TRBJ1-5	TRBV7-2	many	CASSSQGWQPQHF
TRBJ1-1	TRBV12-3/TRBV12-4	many	CASSLLDGTEAFF
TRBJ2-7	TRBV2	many	CATQGGQYEQYF
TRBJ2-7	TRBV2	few	CASSSTPGGLYEQYF
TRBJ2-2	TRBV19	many	CASSRTSGRAKAGELFF
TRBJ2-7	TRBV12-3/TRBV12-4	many	CASSPYRLTYEQYF
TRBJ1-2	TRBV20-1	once	CSAPKREGGSYGYTF
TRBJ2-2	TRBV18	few	CASSSRTQNTGELFF
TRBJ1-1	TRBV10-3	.	CAIRSGEGAGTEAFF
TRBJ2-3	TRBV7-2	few	CASTYSDTQYF
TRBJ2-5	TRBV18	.	CASSLSFFGTEQETQYF
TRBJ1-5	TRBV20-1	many	CMQPNQPQHF
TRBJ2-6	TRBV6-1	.	CASSEGFSGANVLTF
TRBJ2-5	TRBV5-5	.	CASSFGQRNQYF
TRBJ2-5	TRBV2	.	CASSEGAGGIETQYF
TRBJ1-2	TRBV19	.	CASSISSGRGARGYTF
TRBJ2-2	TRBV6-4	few	CASSTQGIRDTGELFF
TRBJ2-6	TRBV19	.	CASKGAIVLTF
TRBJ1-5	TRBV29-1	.	CSFRPSNQPQHF
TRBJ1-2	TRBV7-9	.	CASSLLWVLSPRANYGYTF
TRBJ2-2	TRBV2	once	CASSDGPTPGELFF
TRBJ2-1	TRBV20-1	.	CSALRGNNNEQFF
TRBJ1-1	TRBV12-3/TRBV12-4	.	CASSRTGESGNTEAFF
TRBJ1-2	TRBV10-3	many	CAISDSRGLYGYTF
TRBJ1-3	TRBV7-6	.	CASSHDRGDTGEPGNTIYF
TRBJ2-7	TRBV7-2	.	CASSLPFAGNEQYF
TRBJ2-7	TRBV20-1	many	CSVRLDRTYEQYF
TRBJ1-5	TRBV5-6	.	CASSLGGWPGQPQHF
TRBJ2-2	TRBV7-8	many	CASSAKTSGSGAGELFF
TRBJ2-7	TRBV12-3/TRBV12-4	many	CASSDDYSGPYYEQYF